The clone carrying this TCR beta chain was counted ten times or more. Its antigen remains unknown. CDR1 SQVTM and CDR2 ANQGSEA come from the germline V gene. The CDR3 runs 12 residues. V lost 4 bases, J lost 0 bases, and 7 bases lay in between. This entry comes from a study of regulatory T cells in long-lasting Graves disease. Points from the study as a whole: With persistent disease, TRBV28, TRBJ1-2 and TRBJ2-5 were the favored segments.

The time point here: newly diagnosed GD, antithyroid drugs for less than 3 months. RNA isolated from PBMCs was used to make the TCR library. Arm-PCR of CDR3 regions and iRepertoire HTBI primers were used to build TCR beta libraries. TCRdb used MiXCR to reprocess the multiplex PCR reads, holding one entry per CDR3 protein. The sample consists of roughly 380,000 distinct CDR3 sequences, 15% to 19% of them appearing once. This receptor was taken from a female donor with Graves disease. The input for sequencing was peripheral blood mononuclear cells (PBMCs), taken at new diagnosis, from a patient treated with antithyroid drugs. The gene calls are TRBV29-1 and TRBJ2-7, with D unresolved. The CDR3 DNA sequence: TGCAGCGTTGGGCTGAGCTCCTACGAGCAGTACTTC. Translation gives CSVGLSSYEQYF.